Included here is one TCR beta chain sequence, with context. As handled by the study authors: Estimation of nucleated cell counts relied on the amplification of reference gene primers. The protocol was immunoSEQ multiplex PCR, while the TCRdb copy is restricted to in-frame clones and leaves out a portion. V, J and clone size derive from that table, while D and trimming were established from the DNA sequence. The sample includes fewer than 250,000 clones, around nine tenths seen only once; the top ten take around 2.9%. The record originates from a study of blood T cell repertoires in COVID-19. The CDR3 consists of 14 residues. The germline CDR1 and CDR2 sequences are LGHNA and YNFKEQ. Trimming left V 0 bases short and J 10 bases short, with 15 bases between.

This TCR came from a woman between 55 and 75 years old with acute or convalescent COVID-19. This chain links TRBV4-2 with TRBJ1-2, with D tentatively TRBD1 (5 bases). The sequencing input was peripheral blood. Here the CDR3 reads CASSQEKRDRAYTF. CDR3 in DNA: TGTGCCAGCAGCCAAGAAAAGCGGGACCGAGCCTACACCTTC.